The TCR beta chain under discussion was sequenced for a study of long-term antiretroviral therapy in people with HIV. Whole-study findings and limits: Whichever time point was examined, clones expanded before ART dominated the repertoire. Spans of CDR3 length were tighter for HIV repertoires than for controls.

An immunoSEQ assay, version v3.0, was performed at survey level. The assay was immunoSEQ multiplex PCR, and TCRdb's table has in-frame clones only and misses some. The table has over 35,000 clones, approximately 94% seen once. Concerning this clone: Its antigen is not identified.

This TCR was recovered from a man aged 25 to 45 with HIV. The specimen comprised unsorted PBMCs, sampled 9 to 9.5 years after starting antiretroviral therapy.

Written as DNA, the CDR3 is TGTGCCAGCAGCCCGCGGGGCTTTCTAGGCAGCTCCTACGAGCAGTACGTC. Translating gives CASSPRGFLGSSYEQYV. The chain carries TRBV5-6 and TRBJ2-7; tentative D call: TRBD2 (6 bases). CDR1 and CDR2 from the germline V gene are SGHDT and YYEEEE. CDR3 length: 17 residues. V dropped 4 bases and J dropped 0 bases, with 20 bases sitting between them.